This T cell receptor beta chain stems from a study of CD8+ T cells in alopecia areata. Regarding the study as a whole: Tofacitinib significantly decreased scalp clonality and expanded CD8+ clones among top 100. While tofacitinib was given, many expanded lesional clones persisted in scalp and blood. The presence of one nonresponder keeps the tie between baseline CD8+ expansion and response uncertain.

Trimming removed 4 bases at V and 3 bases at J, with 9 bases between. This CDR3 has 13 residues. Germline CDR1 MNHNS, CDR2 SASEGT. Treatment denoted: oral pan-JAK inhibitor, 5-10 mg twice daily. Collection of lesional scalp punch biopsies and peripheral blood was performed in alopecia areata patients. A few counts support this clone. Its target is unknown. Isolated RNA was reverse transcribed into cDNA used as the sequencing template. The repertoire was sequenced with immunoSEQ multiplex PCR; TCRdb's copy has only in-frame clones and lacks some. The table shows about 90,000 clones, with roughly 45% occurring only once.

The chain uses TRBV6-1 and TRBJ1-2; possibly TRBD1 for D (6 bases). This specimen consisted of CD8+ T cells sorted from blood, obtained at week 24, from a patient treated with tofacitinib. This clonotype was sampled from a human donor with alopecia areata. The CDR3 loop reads CASSVSGDYGYTF. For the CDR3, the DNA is TGTGCCAGCAGTGTTTCAGGGGACTATGGCTACACCTTC.